What follows is one T cell receptor beta chain and its context. Its antigen is currently unknown. These data are taken from a study of T cell repertoires in ileal Crohn's disease. Whole-study findings and limits: Mucosal expansions were suggested to be mainly CD8 T cells.

The time point is: neoterminal ileum biopsy at postoperative endoscopy, about 6 months after surgery. The method was immunoSEQ multiplex PCR; TCRdb's version includes in-frame clones alone and lacks a portion of them. Among 9,500 to 11,000 clones listed, 79% were seen once. Sequenced: ileal tissue. The clonotype comes from an adult with Crohn's disease.

Here the CDR3 DNA reads TGTGCCAGTAAAAGCGACAACCTCCGGGGCACTGAAGCTTTCTTT. Translation gives CASKSDNLRGTEAFF. The rearrangement joins TRBV2 to TRBJ1-1, with D unclear. This CDR3 contains 15 residues. The germline V gene has CDR1 SNHLY and CDR2 FYNNEI. V lost 9 bases, J lost 4 bases, and 21 bases lay in between.